This TCR beta chain is from a study of T-cell reconstitution after alpha-beta-depleted transplantation in children. Study-wide points: After transplant, high TCRbeta diversity at day 60 in some patients arose from surviving recipient T cells and thymic progenitors. About two months after transplant, alpha-beta T cells reportedly came from several hundred expanded graft clones. From newly produced T cells came most of the T-cell counts and diversity one year after transplant.

The TCRbeta library was prepared with unique molecular identifiers. TCRdb re-called the PCR reads with MiXCR, one entry per CDR3 protein. Among fewer than 700,000 distinct CDR3 sequences, 13% were seen once, and the ten largest hold roughly 2.3%. This clonotype was recorded at least ten times. As yet, its antigen is unknown. V lost 6 bases, J lost 4 bases, and 15 bases lay in between. CDR3 length: 14 amino acids. Material: PBMCs, mostly from graft donor cells, obtained 360 days after TCRalphabeta/CD19-depleted stem cell transplant. The V and J genes are TRBV12-3 or TRBV12-4 and TRBJ1-1; no reliable D call. The TCR sequence derives from a male patient under 18 who had a stem cell transplant for acute myeloid leukemia, so the T cells may come from the graft donor. The CDR3 sequence: CASSLSGVGTEAFF. The CDR3 DNA reads as TGTGCCAGCAGCCTAAGCGGGGTGGGCACTGAAGCTTTCTTT.